This T cell receptor (beta chain) was retrieved from a study of beta chain features in type 1 diabetes. Overall study findings and caveats: All four CD4+ subsets of Type 1 diabetes patients contained TCRB CDR3s that were moderately but significantly shorter.

This clone came up many times. Its antigen is unidentified. Reverse transcribing all isolated RNA meant expressed TCRB transcripts were sequenced. Using immunoSEQ multiplex PCR, the repertoire was profiled, and TCRdb retains in-frame clones only, with some absent. This table has hundreds of thousands of clones, around 15% appearing once. This CDR3 has 12 residues. Germline values: CDR1 GTSNPN, CDR2 SVGIG (reference sequence). Trimming shortened V by 2 bases and J by 5 bases, and 9 bases separated the two germline ends. The specimen sequenced was naive CD4+ T cells from blood. The TCR sequence derives from a man younger than 35 with type 1 diabetes. The chain has TRBV30 and TRBJ1-2; a possible D gene is TRBD1 (5 bases). CDR3 in amino acids: CAWSRGPYGYTF. The CDR3 region has the DNA TGTGCCTGGAGTCGGGGACCTTATGGCTACACCTTC.